This paragraph reports one T cell receptor (beta chain). Followed over time, Seattle patients had been enrolled while infection was active. The data derive from a study of blood T cell repertoires in COVID-19. Overall study context: COVID-19 samples collected from the United States, Italy and Spain covered acute and convalescent phases. PBMCs, B-cell-depleted T cells, or T cells were the source of the cDNA or gDNA that made up the material.

Methods used by the authors: Quantification of nucleated cells was approximated via reference gene primer amplification. Sequencing used immunoSEQ multiplex PCR; TCRdb keeps in-frame clones, though not all of them. V, J and clone size derive from that table, while D and trimming were established from the DNA sequence. The sample records roughly 200,000 clones, about 85% being singletons. The clonotype originates from a person aged 65 to 85 with COVID-19, enrolled during active disease. The sequenced sample was peripheral blood.

The CDR3 DNA sequence: TGCGCCAGCAGCCAAGGCGGGGGGCAATGGGAAAAACTGTTTTTT. It specifies CASSQGGGQWEKLFF. The V call is TRBV4-1, the J call TRBJ1-4, with D maybe TRBD1 (6 bases). The ends were cut back, 1 base at V and 8 bases at J, with 14 bases in the middle. This CDR3 comprises 15 residues. In germline, CDR1 is MGHRA, CDR2 YSYEKL.